This T cell receptor beta chain was profiled in a study of cytomegalovirus exposure and HLA in healthy donors. Amplification used 60 Vbeta primers and 13 Jbeta primers. Assay: immunoSEQ multiplex PCR; the TCRdb copy retains only in-frame clones and omits some. This table holds approximately 100,000 clones, around 80% found once. Trimming removed 3 bases at V and 2 bases at J, with 10 bases between. This CDR3 spans 14 amino acids. Germline V gives CDR1 SQVTM, CDR2 ANQGSEA. The sequence derives from a female donor in good health and CMV-seronegative. What was sequenced was PBMCs. The chain links TRBV29-1 to TRBJ2-2; D remains unclear. The DNA of the CDR3 is TGCAGCGTTGAGTACGCGGTAAACACCGGGGAGCTGTTTTTT. Encoded protein: CSVEYAVNTGELFF.